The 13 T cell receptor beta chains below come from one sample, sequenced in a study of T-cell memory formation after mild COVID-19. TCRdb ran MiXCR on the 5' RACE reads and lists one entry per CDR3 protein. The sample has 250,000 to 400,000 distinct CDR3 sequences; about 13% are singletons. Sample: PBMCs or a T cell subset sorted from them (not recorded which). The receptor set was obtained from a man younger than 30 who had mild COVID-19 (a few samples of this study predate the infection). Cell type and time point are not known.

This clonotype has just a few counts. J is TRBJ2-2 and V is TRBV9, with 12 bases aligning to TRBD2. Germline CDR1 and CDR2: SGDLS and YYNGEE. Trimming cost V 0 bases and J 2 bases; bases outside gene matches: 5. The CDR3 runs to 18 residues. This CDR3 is CASSVGLAGALNTGELFF. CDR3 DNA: TGTGCCAGCAGCGTAGGACTAGCGGGGGCCTTAAACACCGGGGAGCTGTTTTTT.

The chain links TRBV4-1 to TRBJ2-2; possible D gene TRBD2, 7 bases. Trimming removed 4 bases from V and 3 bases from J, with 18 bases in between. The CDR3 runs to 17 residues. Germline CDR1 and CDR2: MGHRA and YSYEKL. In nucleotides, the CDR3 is TGCGCCAGCAGCCGGACCTGGGGGGGCGCTGACACCGGGGAGCTGTTTTTT. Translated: CASSRTWGGADTGELFF.

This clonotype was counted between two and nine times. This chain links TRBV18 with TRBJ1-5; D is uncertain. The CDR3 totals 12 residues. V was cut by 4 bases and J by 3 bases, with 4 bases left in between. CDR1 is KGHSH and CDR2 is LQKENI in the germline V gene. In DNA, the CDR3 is TGTGCCAGCTCACACACCAATCAGCCCCAGCATTTT. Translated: CASSHTNQPQHF.

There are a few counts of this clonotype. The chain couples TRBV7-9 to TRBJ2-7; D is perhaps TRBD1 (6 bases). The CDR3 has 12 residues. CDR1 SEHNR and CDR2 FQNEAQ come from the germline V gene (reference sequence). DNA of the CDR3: TGTGCAGCCGCAGGGGTGAAGGGCGAGCAGTACTTC. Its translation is CAAAGVKGEQYF.

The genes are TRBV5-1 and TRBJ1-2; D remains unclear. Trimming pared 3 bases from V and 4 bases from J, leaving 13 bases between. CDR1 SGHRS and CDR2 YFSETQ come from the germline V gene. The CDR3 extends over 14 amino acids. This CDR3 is CASSSGESAYGYTF. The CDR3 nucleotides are TGCGCCAGCAGCTCCGGGGAGTCAGCCTATGGCTACACCTTC.

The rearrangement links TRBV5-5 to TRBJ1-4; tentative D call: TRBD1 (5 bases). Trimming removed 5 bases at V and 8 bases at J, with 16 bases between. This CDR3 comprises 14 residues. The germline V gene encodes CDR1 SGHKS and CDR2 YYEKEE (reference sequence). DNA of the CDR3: TGTGCCAGCAGTTTAGGGGCTTCTCAGGAAAAACTGTTTTTT. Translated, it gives CASSLGASQEKLFF.

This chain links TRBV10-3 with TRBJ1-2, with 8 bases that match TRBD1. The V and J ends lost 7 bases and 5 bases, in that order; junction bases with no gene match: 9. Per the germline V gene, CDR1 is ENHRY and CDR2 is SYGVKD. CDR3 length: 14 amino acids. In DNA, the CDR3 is TGTGCCATCACCCTTAATACAGGGGGGTATGGCTACACCTTC. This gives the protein CAITLNTGGYGYTF.

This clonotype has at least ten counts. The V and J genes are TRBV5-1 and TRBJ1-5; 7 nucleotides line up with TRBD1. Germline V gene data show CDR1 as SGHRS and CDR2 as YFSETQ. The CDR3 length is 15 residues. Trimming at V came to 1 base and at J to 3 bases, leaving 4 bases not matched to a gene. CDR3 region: CASSLTGDPNQPQHF. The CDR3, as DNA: TGCGCCAGCAGCTTGACAGGGGACCCCAATCAGCCCCAGCATTTT.

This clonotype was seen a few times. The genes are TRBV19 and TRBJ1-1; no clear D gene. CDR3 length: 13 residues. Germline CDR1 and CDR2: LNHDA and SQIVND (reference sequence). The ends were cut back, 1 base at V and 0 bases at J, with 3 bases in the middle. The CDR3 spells CASSIGMNTEAFF. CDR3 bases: TGTGCCAGTAGTATAGGGATGAACACTGAAGCTTTCTTT.

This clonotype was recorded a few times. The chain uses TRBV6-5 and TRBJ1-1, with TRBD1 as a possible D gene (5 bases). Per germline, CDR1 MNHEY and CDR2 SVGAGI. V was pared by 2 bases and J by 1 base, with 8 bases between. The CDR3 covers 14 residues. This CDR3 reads CASSYRTSNTEAFF. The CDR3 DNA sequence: TGTGCCAGCAGTTACCGGACATCGAACACTGAAGCTTTCTTT.

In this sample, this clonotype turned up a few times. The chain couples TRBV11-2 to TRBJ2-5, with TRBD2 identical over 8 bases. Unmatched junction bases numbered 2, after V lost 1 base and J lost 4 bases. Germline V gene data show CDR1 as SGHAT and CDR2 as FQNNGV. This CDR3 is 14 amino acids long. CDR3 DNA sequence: TGTGCCAGCAGCTTAGCGGGGGGGTCAGAGACCCAGTACTTC. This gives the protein CASSLAGGSETQYF.

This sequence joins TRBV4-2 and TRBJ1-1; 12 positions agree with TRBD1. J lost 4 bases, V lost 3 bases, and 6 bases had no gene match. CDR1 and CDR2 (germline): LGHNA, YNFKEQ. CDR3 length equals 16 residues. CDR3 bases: TGTGCCAGCAGCCAGGGACAGGGGGCCATGGGCACTGAAGCTTTCTTT. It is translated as CASSQGQGAMGTEAFF.

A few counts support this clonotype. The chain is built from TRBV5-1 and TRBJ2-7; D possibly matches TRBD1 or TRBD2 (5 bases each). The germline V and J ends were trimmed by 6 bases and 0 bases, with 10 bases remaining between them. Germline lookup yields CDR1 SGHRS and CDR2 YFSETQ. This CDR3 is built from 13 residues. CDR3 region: CASMGESSYEQYF. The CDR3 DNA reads TGCGCCAGCATGGGGGAAAGCTCCTACGAGCAGTACTTC.